These 28 T cell receptor beta chains were sequenced from one sample in a study of T cell responses to AZD1222 COVID-19 vaccine. Profiled with immunoSEQ multiplex PCR; TCRdb holds only in-frame clones, not every one. This table has 25,000 to 35,000 clones, approximately 89% appearing once. Sequences were derived from peripheral blood, sampled on day 0 of AZD1222 vaccination. The receptors originated from an adult in good health.

V gene TRBV19 combines with J gene TRBJ1-2; no clear D. The CDR3 has 12 amino acids. V was trimmed by 5 bases and J by 9 bases, leaving 13 bases between them. Looked up from germline, CDR1 is LNHDA and CDR2 is SQIVND (reference sequence). In nucleotides, the CDR3 is TGTGCCAGTAGTGTTCCAGGTCCACGCTACACCTTC. Amino acids: CASSVPGPRYTF.

The gene calls are TRBV19 and TRBJ1-1; D remains ambiguous. Germline-derived CDR1 and CDR2 are LNHDA and SQIVND (reference sequence). CDR3 length: 16 residues. V lost 6 bases to trimming and J lost 4 bases, with 21 bases between them. The CDR3 DNA reads TGTGCCAGTAGCCCCGACACATCCAGATGGGGCACTGAAGCTTTCTTT. Its protein is CASSPDTSRWGTEAFF.

This clone is a singleton in its sample. The chain couples TRBV11-2 to TRBJ1-4; TRBD1 might be the D (6 bases). CDR3 length equals 14 residues. CDR1 and CDR2 from the germline V gene are SGHAT and FQNNGV. V lost 3 bases, J lost 10 bases, and 15 bases lay in between. CDR3 region: CASSFQRGGGKLFF. In DNA form, the CDR3 reads TGTGCCAGCAGCTTTCAAAGGGGAGGGGGAAAACTGTTTTTT. The full variable domain, completed using reference TRBV11-2 and TRBJ1-4, is EAGVAQSPRYKIIEKRQSVAFWCNPISGHATLYWYQQILGQGPKLLIQFQNNGVVDDSQLPKDRFSAERLKGVDSTLKIQPAKLEDSAVYLCASSFQRGGGKLFFGSGTQLSVL.

The CDR3 region has the DNA TGTGCCAGCAGCTTAGGGCGACAGCTAACAGATACGCAGTATTTT. Its protein is CASSLGRQLTDTQYF. The chain joins TRBV7-9 to TRBJ2-3; a weak D match, TRBD1 (5 bases). V was clipped by 1 base and J by 3 bases, with 11 bases between them. The CDR3 is made up of 15 amino acids. Germline V gene sequence: CDR1 SEHNR, CDR2 FQNEAQ (reference sequence). Using reference TRBV7-9 and TRBJ2-3 for the parts outside the CDR3, the full variable domain is DTGVSQNPRHKITKRGQNVTFRCDPISEHNRLYWYRQTLGQGPEFLTYFQNEAQLEKSRLLSDRFSAERPKGSFSTLEIQRTEQGDSAMYLCASSLGRQLTDTQYFGPGTRLTVL.

The V and J genes are TRBV6-2 or TRBV6-3 and TRBJ2-5; possible D gene TRBD1, 5 bases. CDR1 and CDR2 (germline): MNHEY, SVGEGT. This CDR3 has 13 residues. V was cut by 2 bases and J by 4 bases, with 8 bases left in between. The CDR3 sequence is CASSYGARETQYF. The CDR3 region has the DNA TGTGCCAGCAGTTACGGGGCTAGAGAGACCCAGTACTTC.

The chain joins TRBV11-2 to TRBJ1-6; possibly TRBD1 for D (6 bases). V lost 1 base to trimming and J lost 9 bases, with 10 bases between them. Germline CDR1 and CDR2: SGHAT and FQNNGV. CDR3 size: 14 residues. This CDR3 is CASSLGGGGSPLHF. For the CDR3, the DNA is TGTGCCAGCAGCTTAGGGGGGGGCGGTTCACCCCTCCACTTT.

V gene TRBV9 combines with J gene TRBJ2-1; D is perhaps TRBD1 (6 bases). This CDR3 is built from 15 residues. V was trimmed by 6 bases and J by 1 base, leaving 14 bases between them. Germline lookup yields CDR1 SGDLS and CDR2 YYNGEE. Here the CDR3 reads CASTPKGVSYNEQFF. The DNA for the CDR3 is TGTGCCAGCACCCCCAAGGGGGTTTCCTACAATGAGCAGTTCTTC.

The chain uses TRBV10-3 and TRBJ1-5; TRBD1 matches 9 bases. CDR1 is ENHRY and CDR2 is SYGVKD in the germline V gene. V lost 2 bases, J lost 6 bases, and 14 bases stayed unmatched. This CDR3 has 18 amino acids. The CDR3 bases are TGTGCCATCAGTGAGACCGGCGGCACAGGGGGCAGGGGTCAGCCCCAGCATTTT. Translated, it gives CAISETGGTGGRGQPQHF.

V usage is TRBV30 and J usage is TRBJ1-1; D ambiguous. This CDR3 is 14 amino acids long. V gave up 5 bases and J gave up 1 base, with 14 bases separating them. Germline V gene lookup returns CDR1 GTSNPN and CDR2 SVGIG (reference sequence). CDR3 nucleotides: TGTGCCTGGGGGAAGGAGGTCAGGAACACTGAAGCTTTCTTT. Translating gives CAWGKEVRNTEAFF. The full variable domain, in which reference TRBV30 and TRBJ1-1 provide the parts outside the CDR3, is SQTIHQWPATLVQPVGSPLSLECTVEGTSNPNLYWYRQAAGRGLQLLFYSVGIGQISSEVPQNLSASRPQDRQFILSSKKLLLSDSGFYLCAWGKEVRNTEAFFGQGTRLTVV.

CDR3 in DNA: TGTGCCAGCAGCCCATCGTTAGCGGGTTCCTACGAGCAGTACTTC. Translating gives CASSPSLAGSYEQYF. The chain employs TRBV11-2 and TRBJ2-7; 7 bases match TRBD2. CDR3 length: 15 amino acids. The V segment lost 5 bases and the J segment 1 base; nucleotides outside the gene matches: 8. The germline V gene has CDR1 SGHAT and CDR2 FQNNGV.

The genes are TRBV5-4 and TRBJ2-3; no reliable D call. Germline V gene lookup returns CDR1 SGHNT and CDR2 YYREEE (reference sequence). The CDR3 runs to 16 residues. V was cut by 3 bases and J by 0 bases, with 14 bases left in between. Here the CDR3 DNA reads TGTGCCAGCAGCTGGGGTCTGACGGGTAGCACAGATACGCAGTATTTT. Its protein is CASSWGLTGSTDTQYF.

The genes are TRBV5-1 and TRBJ2-7; D is unresolved. This CDR3 comprises 12 residues. Trimming removed 6 bases at V and 3 bases at J, with 10 bases between. The germline V gene encodes CDR1 SGHRS and CDR2 YFSETQ. CDR3 loop: CASTDTNYEQYF. The DNA of the CDR3 is TGCGCCAGCACCGACACTAACTACGAGCAGTACTTC.

CDR3 DNA sequence: TGTGCCAGCAGCCCCCTGACAGGGGGAGACGGCTATGGCTACACCTTC. Encoded protein: CASSPLTGGDGYGYTF. The rearrangement uses TRBV3-1 (or the pseudogene TRBV3-2) and TRBJ1-2; 9 nucleotides agree with TRBD1. The CDR3 is made up of 16 amino acids. Looked up from germline, CDR1 is LGHDT and CDR2 is YNNKEL (reference sequence). The V gene end was trimmed by 4 bases and the J gene end by 4 bases; junction bases not matched to a gene: 10.

This rearrangement joins TRBV6-1 to TRBJ2-1; D is possibly TRBD2 (7 bases). Germline lookup yields CDR1 MNHNS and CDR2 SASEGT. V dropped 0 bases and J dropped 9 bases, with 9 bases sitting between them. The CDR3 length is 13 residues. This chain's CDR3 is CASSEAGGPEQFF. The CDR3 nucleotides read TGTGCCAGCAGTGAAGCGGGGGGGCCTGAGCAGTTCTTC.

The gene calls are TRBV12-3 or TRBV12-4 and TRBJ1-2; 11 nucleotides line up with TRBD1. The V and J ends lost 3 bases and 7 bases, in that order; junction bases with no gene match: 1. The CDR3 consists of 13 residues. Here the CDR3 reads CASSFGTGGGYTF. In DNA, the CDR3 is TGTGCCAGCAGTTTTGGGACAGGGGGTGGCTACACCTTC.

V usage is TRBV15 and J usage is TRBJ2-1; D uncertain. CDR1 and CDR2 from the germline V gene are LNHNV and YYDKDF (reference sequence). The CDR3 is 13 amino acids. V was cut by 0 bases and J by 4 bases, with 4 bases left in between. Here the CDR3 reads CATSRDEYNEQFF. CDR3 sequence (DNA): TGTGCCACCAGCAGAGACGAGTACAATGAGCAGTTCTTC.

The chain couples TRBV2 to TRBJ1-1, with D perhaps TRBD1 (6 bases). The CDR3 is made up of 15 amino acids. The ends were cut back, 4 bases at V and 1 base at J, with 13 bases in the middle. Germline CDR1 reads SNHLY; CDR2 reads FYNNEI. The DNA of the CDR3 is TGTGCCAGCAGTGCGGGACAACTCAGGAACACTGAAGCTTTCTTT. As protein: CASSAGQLRNTEAFF.

This clone was counted once. This chain connects TRBV19 to TRBJ1-5; D is unclear. The CDR3 loop spans 17 amino acids. The V gene's germline CDR1 is LNHDA and CDR2 SQIVND (reference sequence). Trimming removed 0 bases from V and 3 bases from J, with 15 bases in between. The CDR3 here is CASSIEGWSRSNQPQHF. The CDR3 region has the DNA TGTGCCAGTAGTATAGAGGGATGGTCCAGGTCCAATCAGCCCCAGCATTTT.

The V call is TRBV28, the J call TRBJ2-5; maybe TRBD1 (6 bases). The length of the CDR3 is 14 residues. Germline CDR1 and CDR2: MDHEN and SYDVKM. V lost 8 bases, J lost 4 bases, and 17 bases lay in between. CDR3 amino acids: CASRHQGKSETQYF. In DNA, the CDR3 is TGTGCCAGCCGGCATCAGGGGAAGTCAGAGACCCAGTACTTC.

The J gene is TRBJ1-2, the V gene TRBV27; possible D gene TRBD1, 6 bases. V shed 2 bases and J shed 4 bases, with 14 bases lying between them. Per germline, CDR1 MNHEY and CDR2 SMNVEV (reference sequence). CDR3 length: 15 residues. The CDR3 reads CASSLTGGGGYGYTF. The CDR3 region has the DNA TGTGCCAGCAGTTTAACCGGGGGCGGCGGCTATGGCTACACCTTC.

The rearrangement joins TRBV29-1 to TRBJ1-1, with TRBD1 as a possible D gene (5 bases). V dropped 6 bases and J dropped 4 bases, with 6 bases sitting between them. This CDR3 region has 10 residues. Per germline, CDR1 SQVTM and CDR2 ANQGSEA. The CDR3 reads CSVGLTEAFF. CDR3 DNA sequence: TGCAGCGTGGGGCTCACTGAAGCTTTCTTT. Full variable domain (missing parts from reference TRBV29-1 and TRBJ1-1): SAVISQKPSRDICQRGTSLTIQCQVDSQVTMMFWYRQQPGQSLTLIATANQGSEATYESGFVIDKFPISRPNLTFSTLTVSNMSPEDSSIYLCSVGLTEAFFGQGTRLTVV.

The chain employs TRBV11-3 and TRBJ2-1; 8 nucleotides agree with TRBD1. With V trimmed by 5 bases and J by 0 bases, 9 bases remained unmatched. The CDR3 covers 17 residues. Per the germline V gene, CDR1 is SGHNT and CDR2 is YENEEA. The CDR3 coding sequence is TGTGCCAGCAGCCCCGGGGACAGGTGGAGCTCCTACAATGAGCAGTTCTTC. As protein: CASSPGDRWSSYNEQFF.

The chain has TRBV29-1 and TRBJ2-7; maybe TRBD2 (6 bases). The ends were cut back, 3 bases at V and 6 bases at J, with 15 bases in the middle. CDR1 is SQVTM and CDR2 is ANQGSEA in the germline V gene. The CDR3 is 13 amino acids. DNA of the CDR3: TGCAGCGTTGATTGGCAGGGACTGAGCGAGCAGTACTTC. This sequence encodes CSVDWQGLSEQYF.

The chain employs TRBV5-5 and TRBJ1-3; a possible D gene is TRBD1 (6 bases). The CDR3 covers 13 residues. Per germline, CDR1 SGHKS and CDR2 YYEKEE (reference sequence). Deletions cut 3 bases from V and 7 bases from J, with 11 bases between. The CDR3 sequence: CASSSPGGNTIYF. As DNA, the CDR3 is TGTGCCAGCAGCTCACCTGGGGGCAACACCATATATTTT.

The chain uses TRBV7-2 and TRBJ1-6; D is ambiguous. The germline V gene encodes CDR1 SGHTA and CDR2 FQGNSA. There are 15 residues in the CDR3. Trimming removed 7 bases from V and 3 bases from J, with 13 bases in between. The chain's CDR3 is CASTYRDYYNSPLHF. The CDR3 coding sequence is TGTGCCAGCACCTACCGGGATTACTATAATTCACCCCTCCACTTT.

The V and J genes are TRBV4-1 and TRBJ2-7; TRBD1 matches at 9 bases. The ends lost 4 bases at V and 6 bases at J; junction bases unmatched: 16. Per the germline V gene, CDR1 is MGHRA and CDR2 is YSYEKL. The CDR3 extends over 17 amino acids. Here the CDR3 DNA reads TGCGCCAGCAGCCCGGAGCTCCCCGGGACAGGGTTCCCCGAGCAGTACTTC. Amino acid sequence: CASSPELPGTGFPEQYF.

This chain connects TRBV19 to TRBJ2-1; 8 bases agree with TRBD1. V dropped 6 bases and J dropped 8; count of bases not matched to a gene: 6. Germline-derived CDR1 and CDR2 are LNHDA and SQIVND (reference sequence). The CDR3 sequence is 13 residues long. CDR3 loop: CASRGQANDEQFF. Written as DNA, the CDR3 is TGTGCCAGTAGGGGACAGGCCAACGATGAGCAGTTCTTC.

The chain uses TRBV11-3 and TRBJ2-1; possibly TRBD2 for D (5 bases). CDR1 is SGHNT and CDR2 is YENEEA in the germline V gene. V was clipped by 4 bases and J by 7 bases, with 20 bases between them. The length of the CDR3 is 16 residues. CDR3 sequence (DNA): TGTGCCAGCAGCTCCTTTTCGACGGCGAGGAGGAATGAGCAGTTCTTC. As protein: CASSSFSTARRNEQFF.